This TCR beta chain stems from a study of OX40 agonist ivuxolimab in advanced cancers. Findings and limits, study-wide: Some nonresponders additionally presented with little normalized T-cell clonal expansion. Among the lowest peripheral clonal expansion occurred in 0.1-3.0 mg/kg partial responders.

This clone occurred once. The antigen is unknown. V dropped 0 bases and J dropped 3; count of bases not matched to a gene: 2. The CDR3 sequence is 15 residues long. Germline lookup yields CDR1 ENHRY and CDR2 SYGVKD. Baseline was the first blood sampling point, followed by cycle 4 day 1 and cycle 7 day 1. Some clones are missing from TCRdb's copy, which holds only in-frame ones; the method was immunoSEQ multiplex PCR. The table records tens of thousands of clones, 84% of them present only once. The gene calls are TRBV10-3 and TRBJ2-1, with 7 bases fitting TRBD1. Sequences were derived from CD4+ or CD8+ T cells sorted from blood, sampled in a trial of the OX40 agonist ivuxolimab. The source is an adult with an advanced solid tumor such as melanoma, head and neck, liver or kidney cancer. The CDR3 nucleotides are TGTGCCATCAGTGAGTCAGGGGGCAACTACAATGAGCAGTTCTTC. It specifies CAISESGGNYNEQFF.